A single sample is the source of the 8 T cell receptor beta chains below, sequenced in a study of PD-1 blockade in classical Hodgkin lymphoma. Documented time point: cycle 4 day 1 (C4D1), after more than five weeks of nivolumab. All the patients suffered relapse after autologous stem cell transplantation, and brentuximab vedotin exposure differed. Clones were sequenced by immunoSEQ multiplex PCR, and TCRdb holds only the in-frame ones, with some missing. The profile covers roughly 17,000 clones, with 83% appearing a single time and 13% taken by the ten largest. This material consisted of peripheral blood mononuclear cells (PBMCs), taken before the fourth cycle of nivolumab. The receptors here all came from a human donor with classical Hodgkin lymphoma.

Remarks on this clone: This specimen includes other DNA sequences encoding the same CDR3. The rearrangement joins TRBV5-1 to TRBJ2-1, with 9 bases fitting TRBD2. Germline CDR1 and CDR2: SGHRS and YFSETQ. The trim removed 4 bases at V and 7 bases at J, leaving 3 bases unmatched. The length of the CDR3 is 13 residues. This chain's CDR3 is CASSPGLANEQFF. The CDR3 coding sequence is TGCGCCAGCAGCCCGGGACTAGCAAATGAGCAGTTCTTC.

V usage is TRBV5-1 and J usage is TRBJ1-2, with 7 bases fitting TRBD1. CDR1 SGHRS and CDR2 YFSETQ come from the germline V gene. The CDR3 extends over 12 amino acids. The J segment lost 14 bases and the V segment lost 7 bases, leaving 14 bases of the junction unmatched. CDR3 coding DNA: TGCGCCAGCGGAACAGGGCAAGACAGGGCAACCTTC. Protein: CASGTGQDRATF.

This rearrangement joins TRBV6-5 to TRBJ2-2, with D uncertain. This CDR3 has 12 amino acids. V gave up 4 bases and J gave up 6 bases, with 6 bases separating them. Germline V gene data show CDR1 as MNHEY and CDR2 as SVGAGI. CDR3 DNA sequence: TGTGCCAGCAGTTTGCAAGCCGGGGAGCTGTTTTTT. Amino acid sequence: CASSLQAGELFF.

This chain links TRBV28 with TRBJ1-2; D gene unclear. CDR1 is MDHEN, CDR2 SYDVKM, per germline. The CDR3 covers 12 residues. V lost 8 bases and J 1 base, leaving 8 bases between the germline ends. CDR3 sequence reads: CASGLFNYGYTF. The CDR3 coding sequence is TGTGCCAGCGGACTTTTTAACTATGGCTACACCTTC.

This chain joins TRBV6-6 and TRBJ1-2, with a tentative D call TRBD1 (5 bases). Germline V lookup: CDR1 MNHNY, CDR2 SVGAGI (reference sequence). This CDR3 region has 16 residues. Trimming removed 0 bases at V and 1 base at J, with 12 bases between. In nucleotides, the CDR3 is TGTGCCAGCAGTTACTCGGGCAGGGACCTTAACTATGGCTACACCTTC. This sequence encodes CASSYSGRDLNYGYTF.

The sample holds one count of this clone. V usage is TRBV5-1 and J usage is TRBJ2-5; TRBD1 is a possible D gene (5 bases). The CDR3 spans 14 residues. V shed 0 bases and J shed 0 bases, with 6 bases lying between them. Germline-derived CDR1 and CDR2 are SGHRS and YFSETQ. The CDR3 spells CASSLAGNQETQYF. The DNA for the CDR3 is TGCGCCAGCAGCTTGGCAGGGAACCAAGAGACCCAGTACTTC.

V is TRBV7-8 and J is TRBJ1-1; 11 bases fit TRBD1. The ends lost 3 bases at V and 5 bases at J; junction bases unmatched: 5. The CDR3 sequence is 15 residues long. Per germline, CDR1 SGHVS and CDR2 FQNEAQ. CDR3 nucleotides: TGTGCCAGCAGCTTTCCGGGACAGGGGGGGACTGAAGCTTTCTTT. The encoded protein is CASSFPGQGGTEAFF.

This clone came up a few times. The chain employs TRBV7-9 and TRBJ1-1; D might be TRBD1 (6 bases). Per germline, CDR1 SEHNR and CDR2 FQNEAQ (reference sequence). The CDR3 runs to 15 residues. Trimming stripped 1 base from V and 6 bases from J, with 15 bases between. DNA for the CDR3: TGTGCCAGCAGCTTAGAGGGGGGTGCGAGCTCTGAAGCTTTCTTT. Translated, it gives CASSLEGGASSEAFF.